This is a list of T cell receptor beta chains from one sample in a study of beta chain features in type 1 diabetes. Measured with immunoSEQ multiplex PCR; TCRdb has only the in-frame clones, and not every one. Here the sample spans approximately 240,000 clones, around 16% being singletons. Sequenced: naive CD4+ T cells from blood. The receptors here all came from a man aged 25-45 years with type 1 diabetes. CDR3s include the opening cysteine and the closing phenylalanine or tryptophan. The D gene is left open where the match is weak. Only some rows state a clone size, as once, few, many or a class for expanded clones.

clone size: -
J gene: TRBJ2-1
D gene: TRBD1
V gene: TRBV28
CDR3 protein: CASSFLGQGNNEQFF
CDR3 DNA: TGTGCCAGCAGTTTTTTAGGACAGGGGAATAATGAGCAGTTCTTC

clone size: few
J gene: TRBJ2-7
D gene: -
V gene: TRBV10-3
CDR3 protein: CAIEGQKNEQYF
CDR3 DNA: TGTGCCATCGAGGGGCAAAAGAACGAGCAGTACTTC

clone size: few
J gene: TRBJ2-3
D gene: TRBD2
V gene: TRBV5-4
CDR3 protein: CASRGLAGTDTQYF
CDR3 DNA: TGTGCCAGCAGGGGACTAGCGGGCACAGATACGCAGTATTTT

clone size: -
J gene: TRBJ2-3
D gene: TRBD2
V gene: TRBV7-2
CDR3 protein: CASSWEATSGTDTQYF
CDR3 DNA: TGTGCCAGCAGCTGGGAGGCCACTAGCGGCACAGATACGCAGTATTTT

clone size: -
J gene: TRBJ2-7
D gene: -
V gene: TRBV29-1
CDR3 protein: CSGGSTYEQYF
CDR3 DNA: TGCAGCGGGGGGTCTACCTACGAGCAGTACTTC

clone size: few
J gene: TRBJ2-2
D gene: -
V gene: TRBV18
CDR3 protein: CASSPYTGELFF
CDR3 DNA: TGTGCCAGCTCACCTTACACCGGGGAGCTGTTTTTT

clone size: -
J gene: TRBJ2-6
D gene: -
V gene: TRBV27
CDR3 protein: CASSFTLGVLTF
CDR3 DNA: TGTGCCAGCAGTTTCACTCTCGGCGTCCTGACTTTC

clone size: few
J gene: TRBJ1-2
D gene: -
V gene: TRBV5-4
CDR3 protein: CASSFGYGYTF
CDR3 DNA: TGTGCCAGCAGCTTTGGATACGGCTACACCTTC

clone size: -
J gene: TRBJ2-1
D gene: -
V gene: TRBV7-2
CDR3 protein: CASSPLISSYNEQFF
CDR3 DNA: TGTGCCAGCAGCCCCCTTATCAGCTCCTACAATGAGCAGTTCTTC

clone size: few
J gene: TRBJ2-5
D gene: -
V gene: TRBV6-1
CDR3 protein: CASSGWAKETQYF
CDR3 DNA: TGTGCCAGCAGTGGATGGGCAAAAGAGACCCAGTACTTC

clone size: few
J gene: TRBJ2-3
D gene: TRBD2
V gene: TRBV11-2
CDR3 protein: CASSPRLAGGVTDTQYF
CDR3 DNA: TGTGCCAGCAGCCCTCGACTAGCGGGAGGCGTCACAGATACGCAGTATTTT

clone size: -
J gene: TRBJ2-1
D gene: TRBD2
V gene: TRBV13
CDR3 protein: CASSGPRHLAENEQFF
CDR3 DNA: TGTGCCAGCAGCGGCCCCCGCCACCTAGCGGAGAATGAGCAGTTCTTC

clone size: few
J gene: TRBJ1-3
D gene: -
V gene: TRBV7-2
CDR3 protein: CASSSSRGLGNTIYF
CDR3 DNA: TGTGCCAGCAGCTCCTCCCGGGGGCTTGGAAACACCATATATTTT

clone size: -
J gene: TRBJ2-3
D gene: TRBD1
V gene: TRBV5-4
CDR3 protein: CASSPGQKEYF
CDR3 DNA: TGTGCCAGCAGCCCGGGACAGAAGGAGTATTTT

clone size: few
J gene: TRBJ2-5
D gene: -
V gene: TRBV25-1
CDR3 protein: CASSDYRQETQYF
CDR3 DNA: TGTGCCAGCAGTGATTACAGACAAGAGACCCAGTACTTC

clone size: -
J gene: TRBJ2-6
D gene: -
V gene: TRBV13
CDR3 protein: CASSSGRIRSGANVLTF
CDR3 DNA: TGTGCCAGCAGCTCAGGACGGATTCGCTCTGGGGCCAACGTCCTGACTTTC

clone size: -
J gene: TRBJ1-1
D gene: -
V gene: TRBV27
CDR3 protein: CASSRRPLGGNTEAFF
CDR3 DNA: TGTGCCAGCAGTCGAAGACCCCTGGGCGGGAACACTGAAGCTTTCTTT

clone size: -
J gene: TRBJ2-4
D gene: -
V gene: TRBV7-2
CDR3 protein: CASSLDQANIQYF
CDR3 DNA: TGTGCCAGCAGCTTGGACCAGGCAAACATTCAGTACTTC

clone size: -
J gene: TRBJ2-7
D gene: -
V gene: TRBV10-3
CDR3 protein: CAISESGTGTYEQYF
CDR3 DNA: TGTGCCATCAGTGAGTCTGGGACTGGTACCTACGAGCAGTACTTC

clone size: few
J gene: TRBJ2-6
D gene: -
V gene: TRBV6-1
CDR3 protein: CASMQGASGANVLTF
CDR3 DNA: TGTGCCAGCATGCAGGGAGCTTCTGGGGCCAACGTCCTGACTTTC

clone size: few
J gene: TRBJ1-2
D gene: -
V gene: TRBV6-6
CDR3 protein: CASSVNYGYTF
CDR3 DNA: TGTGCCAGCAGCGTGAACTATGGCTACACCTTC

clone size: few
J gene: TRBJ2-1
D gene: -
V gene: TRBV10-3
CDR3 protein: CAISDPFGFSYNEQFF
CDR3 DNA: TGTGCCATCAGTGATCCTTTCGGTTTCTCCTACAATGAGCAGTTCTTC

clone size: few
J gene: TRBJ1-5
D gene: TRBD1
V gene: TRBV7-9
CDR3 protein: CASSRQGGNQPQHF
CDR3 DNA: TGTGCCAGCAGCCGACAGGGCGGTAATCAGCCCCAGCATTTT

clone size: -
J gene: TRBJ1-2
D gene: -
V gene: TRBV18
CDR3 protein: CASSPSPMGGYTF
CDR3 DNA: TGTGCCAGCTCACCGTCCCCAATGGGTGGCTACACCTTC

clone size: few
J gene: TRBJ2-3
D gene: -
V gene: TRBV5-4
CDR3 protein: CASSLGQHLTDTQYF
CDR3 DNA: TGTGCCAGCAGCTTGGGACAGCATCTCACAGATACGCAGTATTTT

clone size: few
J gene: TRBJ1-5
D gene: -
V gene: TRBV6-5
CDR3 protein: CASSYSGGLQPQHF
CDR3 DNA: TGTGCCAGCAGTTACTCGGGGGGCTTGCAGCCCCAGCATTTT

clone size: -
J gene: TRBJ1-5
D gene: -
V gene: TRBV28
CDR3 protein: CASSFRQGSDYSNQPQHF
CDR3 DNA: TGTGCCAGCAGTTTCCGCCAGGGGTCCGACTATAGCAATCAGCCCCAGCATTTT

clone size: few
J gene: TRBJ2-3
D gene: -
V gene: TRBV25-1
CDR3 protein: CASSSRASTDTQYF
CDR3 DNA: TGTGCCAGCAGTTCGAGGGCCTCCACAGATACGCAGTATTTT

clone size: -
J gene: TRBJ2-7
D gene: TRBD2
V gene: TRBV7-8
CDR3 protein: CASSKTRGTSESYEQYF
CDR3 DNA: TGTGCCAGCAGCAAAACCCGGGGGACTAGCGAATCCTACGAGCAGTACTTC

clone size: -
J gene: TRBJ2-1
D gene: TRBD2
V gene: TRBV4-2
CDR3 protein: CASSQASSGRTNEQFF
CDR3 DNA: TGTGCCAGCAGCCAAGCCTCTAGCGGGAGGACCAATGAGCAGTTCTTC